These 3 T cell receptor beta chains were all obtained from the same sample, sequenced in a study of CD8 T cells in Susac syndrome. An amount of RNA that ranged from roughly 0.45 to 1 ug was reverse transcribed with random hexamers. One entry per CDR3 protein, called by TCRdb with MiXCR from the immunoSEQ multiplex PCR reads. In the table there are about 140,000 distinct CDR3 sequences, about 95% of which are singletons. The sequenced sample was CD4+ T cells from PBMCs. Source of these receptors: a human donor with multiple sclerosis.

The J gene is TRBJ2-3, the V gene TRBV20-1; 16 nucleotides match TRBD2. Trimming removed 0 bases from V and 2 bases from J; junction bases left unmatched: 11. This CDR3 region has 20 residues. Germline CDR1 is DFQATT and CDR2 is SNEGSKA (reference sequence). The DNA for the CDR3 is TGCAGTGCTAGAGACCTACCGGGACTAGCGGGGGGGGGATACACAGATACGCAGTATTTT. Amino acid sequence: CSARDLPGLAGGGYTDTQYF.

The chain is built from TRBV7-6 and TRBJ2-1; 7 bases agree with TRBD2. Trimming took 5 bases from V and 7 from J; bases not matched to a gene: 20. Germline assignment: CDR1 SGHVS and CDR2 FNYEAQ. CDR3 length: 18 amino acids. CDR3 loop: CASSQTDVEAGDANEQFF. For the CDR3, the DNA is TGTGCCAGCAGCCAAACTGATGTTGAGGCGGGAGATGCAAATGAGCAGTTCTTC.

The CDR3 spells CSARGSSGRTDTQYF. CDR3 sequence (DNA): TGCAGTGCTAGAGGGAGTAGCGGGAGGACAGATACGCAGTATTTT. This chain links TRBV20-1 with TRBJ2-3; 10 nucleotides line up with TRBD2. V shed 1 base, J shed 3 bases, and the junction held 4 bases outside the gene matches. The V gene's germline CDR1 is DFQATT and CDR2 SNEGSKA (reference sequence). This CDR3 has 15 residues.